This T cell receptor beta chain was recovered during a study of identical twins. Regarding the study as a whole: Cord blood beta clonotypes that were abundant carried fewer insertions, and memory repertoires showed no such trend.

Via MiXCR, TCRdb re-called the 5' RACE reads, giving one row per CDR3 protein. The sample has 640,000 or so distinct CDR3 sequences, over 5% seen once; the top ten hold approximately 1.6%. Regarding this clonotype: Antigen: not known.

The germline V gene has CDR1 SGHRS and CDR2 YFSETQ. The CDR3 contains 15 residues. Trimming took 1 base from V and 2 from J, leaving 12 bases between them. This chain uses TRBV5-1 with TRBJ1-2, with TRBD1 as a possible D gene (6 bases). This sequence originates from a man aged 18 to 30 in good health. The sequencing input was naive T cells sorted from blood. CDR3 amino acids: CASSLRTEKNYGYTF. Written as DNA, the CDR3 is TGCGCCAGCAGCTTGCGGACAGAGAAGAACTATGGCTACACCTTC.